This T cell receptor (beta chain) comes out of a study of cytomegalovirus exposure and HLA in healthy donors. The study's findings and limits: In vitro assays verified that three CMV-associated chains recognized CMV antigens specifically. As a later analysis revealed, most CMV-associated TCR beta chains appeared HLA-restricted.

A multiplex PCR was run with 60 Vbeta primers and 13 Jbeta primers. The method was immunoSEQ multiplex PCR; TCRdb's version includes in-frame clones alone and lacks a portion of them. The table lists approximately 88,000 clones, approximately 80% of them singletons. V was clipped by 5 bases and J by 6 bases; unmatched bases: 6. This CDR3 comprises 14 residues. Germline CDR1 reads LNHDA; CDR2 reads SQIVND (reference sequence). To note about this clone: Its antigen is still unknown.

Sample: PBMCs. The rearrangement links TRBV19 to TRBJ1-2; 10 positions match TRBD1. The TCR comes from a man between 25 and 39 years old in good health and CMV-seropositive. CDR3 DNA sequence: TGTGCCAGTAGTCGCGGACAGGGGGGAAATGGCTACACCTTC. The encoded protein is CASSRGQGGNGYTF.